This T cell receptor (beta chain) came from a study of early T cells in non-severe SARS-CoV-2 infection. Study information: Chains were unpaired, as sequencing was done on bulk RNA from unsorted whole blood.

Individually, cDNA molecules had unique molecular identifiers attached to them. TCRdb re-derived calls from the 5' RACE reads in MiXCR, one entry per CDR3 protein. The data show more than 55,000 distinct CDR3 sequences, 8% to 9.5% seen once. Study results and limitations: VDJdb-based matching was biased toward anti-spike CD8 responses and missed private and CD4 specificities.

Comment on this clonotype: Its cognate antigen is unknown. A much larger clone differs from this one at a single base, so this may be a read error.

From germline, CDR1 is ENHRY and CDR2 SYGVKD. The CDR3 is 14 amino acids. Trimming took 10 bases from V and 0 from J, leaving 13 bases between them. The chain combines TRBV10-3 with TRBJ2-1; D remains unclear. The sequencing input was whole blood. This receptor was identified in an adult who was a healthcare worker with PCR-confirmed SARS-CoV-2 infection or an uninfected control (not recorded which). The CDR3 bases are TGTGCCACCCGTAGCAGGAGCTCCTACAATGAGCAGTTCTTC. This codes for CATRSRSSYNEQFF.